The next 24 T cell receptor beta chains were all read from a single sample in a study of identical twins. TCRdb re-analysed the 5' RACE reads in MiXCR, keeping a single row per CDR3 protein. The sample includes roughly 220,000 distinct CDR3 sequences, about 6.7% of them seen just once. These data also featured in a second study, about T cells expressing NK-cell markers.

Sequencing used CD8+ T cells sorted from blood. Every receptor here comes from a woman between 18 and 30 years old in good health.

CDR3 protein: CASSRNRDVDATQYF. The DNA of the CDR3 is TGTGCCAGCAGCCGAAATAGGGATGTGGATGCAACCCAGTACTTC. The chain has TRBV13 and TRBJ2-5; D is uncertain. The V gene's germline CDR1 is PRHDT and CDR2 FYEKMQ (reference sequence). The V end was cut by 5 bases, the J end by 8 bases, with 21 bases between. The CDR3 contains 15 residues.

This clonotype was seen repeatedly, ten times or more. J is TRBJ2-1 and V is TRBV29-1; D is possibly TRBD2 (6 bases). Deletions cut 5 bases from V and 4 bases from J, with 12 bases between. The CDR3 has 13 amino acids. Germline V lookup: CDR1 SQVTM, CDR2 ANQGSEA. CDR3 coding DNA: TGCAGCGTTCTGGGGGGAGAGTACAATGAGCAGTTCTTC. Protein product: CSVLGGEYNEQFF.

This clonotype was found a few times. The V call is TRBV20-1, the J call TRBJ2-7, with a tentative D call TRBD1 (6 bases). Germline V gene data show CDR1 as DFQATT and CDR2 as SNEGSKA (reference sequence). The CDR3 length is 13 residues. The V and J ends lost 0 bases and 3 bases respectively, with 9 bases between them. The CDR3 protein is CSARDRDNYEQYF. CDR3 DNA sequence: TGCAGTGCTAGAGACCGGGACAACTACGAGCAGTACTTC.

This clonotype was observed at least ten times. The chain recombines TRBV4-2 with TRBJ2-7; D unresolved. The V end was cut by 3 bases, the J end by 5 bases, with 8 bases between. In germline, CDR1 is LGHNA, CDR2 YNFKEQ. The CDR3 length is 12 residues. CDR3 DNA: TGTGCCAGCAGCCATATTGGGGACGAGCAGTACTTC. This codes for CASSHIGDEQYF.

There are a few counts of this clonotype. V gene TRBV5-6 combines with J gene TRBJ1-5; D remains unclear. The CDR3 covers 15 residues. Germline-derived CDR1 and CDR2 are SGHDT and YYEEEE. Trimming shortened V by 7 bases and J by 1 base, and 15 bases separated the two germline ends. The CDR3 here is CASGLGRESNQPQHF. The CDR3 DNA is TGTGCCAGCGGTCTAGGGAGAGAGAGCAATCAGCCCCAGCATTTT.

This clonotype has just a few counts. V is TRBV7-2 and J is TRBJ2-1; 7 nucleotides match TRBD1. V dropped 5 bases and J dropped 9; count of bases not matched to a gene: 4. The germline CDR1 and CDR2 sequences are SGHTA and FQGNSA. The CDR3 runs to 12 residues. DNA of the CDR3: TGTGCCAGCAGCCTGGGACAGCTTGAGCAGTTCTTC. It codes for CASSLGQLEQFF.

This clonotype occurred many times. The V call is TRBV20-1, the J call TRBJ2-5, with a possible D match to TRBD2 (7 bases). This CDR3 contains 12 residues. Germline lookup yields CDR1 DFQATT and CDR2 SNEGSKA (reference sequence). The CDR3 reads CSLLFRGEGQYF. The CDR3 DNA is TGCAGCCTCCTCTTTAGGGGGGAGGGCCAGTACTTC.

This clonotype was detected only a few times. The genes are TRBV20-1 and TRBJ2-3; D ambiguous. Trimming pared 3 bases from V and 6 bases from J, leaving 13 bases between. Germline loops: CDR1 DFQATT, CDR2 SNEGSKA (reference sequence). CDR3 length: 13 residues. CDR3 coding DNA: TGCAGTGCTAGTTTCGAGTCTTCGGATACGCAGTATTTT. This sequence encodes CSASFESSDTQYF.

This clonotype was observed at least ten times. The rearrangement joins TRBV27 to TRBJ2-2; TRBD2 matches 8 bases. In germline, CDR1 is MNHEY, CDR2 SMNVEV (reference sequence). There are 15 residues in the CDR3. Losses at the gene ends were 2 bases for V and 5 bases for J; bases not matched to a gene: 4. The CDR3 region has the DNA TGTGCCAGCAGTTTAACTAGCGGAAGTACCGGGGAGCTGTTTTTT. Its protein product is CASSLTSGSTGELFF.

This chain joins TRBV9 and TRBJ2-3; D gene uncertain. The CDR3 totals 16 residues. The V end lost 3 bases, the J end lost 0 bases, and 14 bases lay between the germline ends. CDR1 SGDLS and CDR2 YYNGEE come from the germline V gene. CDR3 nucleotide sequence: TGTGCCAGCAGCGGTGCCCAAAGAACTAGCACAGATACGCAGTATTTT. It translates to CASSGAQRTSTDTQYF.

The sample holds many counts of this clonotype. This chain connects TRBV12-3 or TRBV12-4 to TRBJ2-7; 7 positions agree with TRBD1. This CDR3 is built from 14 residues. J lost 4 bases, V lost 3 bases, and 6 bases had no gene match. The CDR3 bases are TGTGCCAGCAGTTTGGAGACAGGGTGGTACGAGCAGTACTTC. It translates to CASSLETGWYEQYF.

Many counts were recorded for this clonotype. The chain employs TRBV28 and TRBJ2-5; 8 nucleotides agree with TRBD2. Germline loops: CDR1 MDHEN, CDR2 SYDVKM. This CDR3 region has 18 residues. V shed 5 bases, J shed 2 bases, and the junction held 16 bases outside the gene matches. DNA of the CDR3: TGTGCCAGCAGTCCCAGTCCCGGGACTAGGGGGATACAAGAGACCCAGTACTTC. Amino acid sequence: CASSPSPGTRGIQETQYF. The entire variable domain, with the rest obtained from reference TRBV28 and TRBJ2-5, is as follows: DVKVTQSSRYLVKRTGEKVFLECVQDMDHENMFWYRQDPGLGLRLIYFSYDVKMKEKGDIPEGYSVSREKKERFSLILESASTNQTSMYLCASSPSPGTRGIQETQYFGPGTRLLVL.

The chain links TRBV15 to TRBJ1-1; D gene ambiguous. The CDR3 has 12 amino acids. The germline V gene encodes CDR1 LNHNV and CDR2 YYDKDF (reference sequence). Trimming pared 0 bases from V and 11 bases from J, leaving 10 bases between. The CDR3 loop reads CATSREGIGAFF. For the CDR3, the DNA is TGTGCCACCAGCAGAGAAGGGATCGGGGCTTTCTTT.

Ten or more counts support this clonotype. This sequence joins TRBV9 and TRBJ2-3; 10 positions agree with TRBD2. V was clipped by 3 bases and J by 0 bases; unmatched bases: 1. There are 15 residues in the CDR3. Per germline, CDR1 SGDLS and CDR2 YYNGEE. The CDR3 DNA is TGTGCCAGCAGCGCACTAGCGGGAAGCACAGATACGCAGTATTTT. Amino acid sequence: CASSALAGSTDTQYF. The full variable domain, its missing parts supplied by reference TRBV9 and TRBJ2-3, is DSGVTQTPKHLITATGQRVTLRCSPRSGDLSVYWYQQSLDQGLQFLIQYYNGEERAKGNILERFSAQQFPDLHSELNLSSLELGDSALYFCASSALAGSTDTQYFGPGTRLTVL.

This clonotype has a count of ten or more. The chain uses TRBV6-1 and TRBJ1-1; TRBD1 matches 9 bases. The ends lost 1 base at V and 8 bases at J; junction bases unmatched: 11. Per germline, CDR1 MNHNS and CDR2 SASEGT. The CDR3 extends over 16 amino acids. CDR3 sequence (DNA): TGTGCCAGCAGTGAAGGGACAGGGGAGGGTCACCGAGAAGCTTTCTTT. Protein sequence: CASSEGTGEGHREAFF.

The chain recombines TRBV6-2 or TRBV6-3 with TRBJ2-1; TRBD2 is a possible D gene (6 bases). There are 13 residues in the CDR3. Trimming pared 7 bases from V and 6 bases from J, leaving 13 bases between. The V gene's germline CDR1 is MNHEY and CDR2 SVGEGT. The CDR3 DNA follows: TGTGCCAGCAATAGCGGACTATTCAATGAGCAGTTCTTC. This codes for CASNSGLFNEQFF.

This clonotype was detected ten times or more. V gene TRBV12-3 or TRBV12-4 combines with J gene TRBJ2-7; the D gene is possibly TRBD2 (7 bases). V lost 4 bases to trimming and J lost 3 bases, with 13 bases between them. This CDR3 has 14 residues. This CDR3 reads CASSWGGPGYEQYF. CDR3 sequence (DNA): TGTGCCAGCAGTTGGGGGGGCCCCGGCTACGAGCAGTACTTC.

V gene TRBV7-9 combines with J gene TRBJ1-1; TRBD1 is a possible D gene (5 bases). Per the germline V gene, CDR1 is SEHNR and CDR2 is FQNEAQ (reference sequence). V dropped 10 bases and J dropped 6 bases, with 12 bases sitting between them. This CDR3 has 11 amino acids. For the CDR3, the DNA is TGTGCCACTGGCCGGGGGGCTGAAGCTTTCTTT. It codes for CATGRGAEAFF. Full variable domain (rest looked up from reference TRBV7-9 and TRBJ1-1): DTGVSQNPRHKITKRGQNVTFRCDPISEHNRLYWYRQTLGQGPEFLTYFQNEAQLEKSRLLSDRFSAERPKGSFSTLEIQRTEQGDSAMYLCATGRGAEAFFGQGTRLTVV.

This clonotype occurred a few times. The chain recombines TRBV20-1 with TRBJ2-1; 8 nucleotides match TRBD2. CDR1 and CDR2 from the germline V gene are DFQATT and SNEGSKA (reference sequence). Unmatched junction bases numbered 11, after V lost 0 bases and J lost 1 base. The CDR3 length is 18 residues. The CDR3 loop reads CSARDPSRAGASYNEQFF. Written as DNA, the CDR3 is TGCAGTGCTAGAGACCCCAGCCGAGCGGGAGCTTCCTACAATGAGCAGTTCTTC.

This clonotype was recorded many times. This chain connects TRBV20-1 to TRBJ2-7; D could derive from TRBD1 or TRBD2 (5 bases each). Trimming removed 6 bases from V and 3 bases from J, with 15 bases in between. The CDR3 has 13 residues. Germline V gene data show CDR1 as DFQATT and CDR2 as SNEGSKA (reference sequence). Written as DNA, the CDR3 is TGCAGTGCCCCCGTGGGACGGTACTACGAGCAGTACTTC. Translation gives CSAPVGRYYEQYF.

This clonotype has just a few counts. The chain joins TRBV5-1 to TRBJ2-1, with 14 bases lining up with TRBD2. CDR1 SGHRS and CDR2 YFSETQ come from the germline V gene. V dropped 5 bases and J dropped 9; count of bases not matched to a gene: 10. CDR3 length: 16 residues. The CDR3 spells CASRNTGLAGVSEQFF. The CDR3 DNA is TGCGCCAGCAGGAATACGGGACTAGCGGGAGTAAGTGAGCAGTTCTTC.

This clonotype came up a few times. J is TRBJ2-7 and V is TRBV27; 8 bases map to TRBD2. This CDR3 spans 17 amino acids. Germline V gene lookup returns CDR1 MNHEY and CDR2 SMNVEV (reference sequence). The trim removed 6 bases at V and 2 bases at J, leaving 15 bases unmatched. DNA for the CDR3: TGTGCCAGCAGGGGGGGGGTAGCGGGAACCTCAACCTACGAGCAGTACTTC. Encoded protein: CASRGGVAGTSTYEQYF.

In this sample, this clonotype turned up a few times. The chain is built from TRBV3-1 and TRBJ2-5, with a possible D match to TRBD1 (6 bases). Germline values: CDR1 LGHDT, CDR2 YNNKEL (reference sequence). This CDR3 has 14 residues. V was cut by 6 bases and J by 3 bases, with 14 bases left in between. The CDR3 DNA follows: TGTGCCAGCAGAACGACAGGCGGTGAAGAGACCCAGTACTTC. This translates into CASRTTGGEETQYF.

The chain combines TRBV29-1 with TRBJ2-3; D is perhaps TRBD2 (6 bases). The CDR3 has 17 amino acids. V was shortened by 8 bases and J by 5 bases, with 29 bases between the two germline ends. Germline CDR1 is SQVTM and CDR2 is ANQGSEA. CDR3 in DNA: TGCAGCCTTACTGCTTCCCGAGGGACTCTCAAAAGAGATACGCAGTATTTT. Translated: CSLTASRGTLKRDTQYF.